This T cell receptor (beta chain) was recorded in a study of Graves' ophthalmopathy and Graves' hyperthyroidism. RNA transcripts served as template for amplifying TCR beta CDR3 sequences. Investigators did first-round RT-PCR with HTBI primers, then second-round multiplex PCR. TCRdb re-called the multiplex PCR reads through MiXCR, storing one row per CDR3 protein. There are 300,000 to 350,000 distinct CDR3 sequences in the sample; under 20% occur only once, and around an eighth lies in the top ten. Findings and caveats of the study: Researchers report that a 13-signature model separated ophthalmopathy from stable hyperthyroidism, posting about 88% sensitivity and less than 82% specificity.

The CDR3 totals 18 residues. Germline assignment: CDR1 MNHEY and CDR2 SVGAGI. The V end lost 6 bases, the J end lost 1 base, and 19 bases lay between the germline ends. There are many counts of this clonotype. Its antigen remains unknown. This chain links TRBV6-5 with TRBJ2-6; D is possibly TRBD1 (6 bases). The source material was peripheral blood. The clonotype was recovered from an adult man with Graves' ophthalmopathy. The CDR3 protein is CASRPQHRALSGANVLTF. CDR3 DNA sequence: TGTGCCAGCAGACCCCAGCACAGGGCGCTATCTGGGGCCAACGTCCTGACTTTC.